These T cell receptor beta chains were read from a single sample in a study of blood T cell repertoires in COVID-19. Repertoires were generated with immunoSEQ multiplex PCR, while TCRdb's copy carries only in-frame clones and drops some. This table holds approximately 270,000 clones, 70% to 90% found once. The sequencing input was PBMCs or T cells enriched from blood (not recorded which). The receptors were gathered from a woman between 45 and 65 years old who had recovered from COVID-19. Both conserved end residues are part of each CDR3. D genes are given only for firm matches. Clone size is not always given. Where it is, it says once, few, many or a class for expanded clones.

>TRBJ1-6|TRBV5-5|TRBD1|-
TGTGCCAGCAGCTCCCGACAGGGCGATGATTCACCCCTCCACTTT
CASSSRQGDDSPLHF
>TRBJ1-1|TRBV28|TRBD1|once
TGTGCCAGCAGAGCTTCGGGACAGGGACCTGAAGCTTTCTTT
CASRASGQGPEAFF
>TRBJ1-1|TRBV5-8|TRBD1|-
TGTGCCAGCAGGAAGACAGGGAGCACTGAAGCTTTCTTT
CASRKTGSTEAFF
>TRBJ1-2|TRBV29-1|TRBD1|-
TGCAGCGTGAAACCGGGACAGGGTTCGGACTATGGCTACACCTTC
CSVKPGQGSDYGYTF
>TRBJ2-7|TRBV11-2|-|-
TGTGCCAGCAGCATCCGGACAGCGCGCTACGAGCAGTACTTC
CASSIRTARYEQYF
>TRBJ1-1|TRBV11-3|-|once
TGTGCCAGCAGCTTAGACGGACAGCCGACCACTGAAGCTTTCTTT
CASSLDGQPTTEAFF
>TRBJ2-7|TRBV7-2|TRBD1|once
TGTGCCAGCAGCTTAGGACAGGGTATAGTATACGAGCAGTACTTC
CASSLGQGIVYEQYF
>TRBJ2-2|TRBV28|TRBD2|-
TGTGCCAGCAGCCCACCGACTAGCGGGGGAACCGGGGAGCTGTTTTTT
CASSPPTSGGTGELFF
>TRBJ2-7|TRBV18|-|-
TGTGCCAGCTCACCCTCGGGAAGCCGCCGGTTGGGGGAGCAGTACTTC
CASSPSGSRRLGEQYF
>TRBJ2-1|TRBV11-3|-|-
TGTGCCAGCAGCGCCGGGACACCATACAATGAGCAGTTCTTC
CASSAGTPYNEQFF
>TRBJ1-2|TRBV10-3|TRBD1|-
TGTGCCATCAGTCGGGACAGTGTTCAAGGCTACACCTTC
CAISRDSVQGYTF
>TRBJ1-2|TRBV4-1|TRBD1|-
TGCGCCAGCAGCCCGCCCACGGGACAGTTGGGCTACACCTTC
CASSPPTGQLGYTF
>TRBJ1-2|TRBV3-1/TRBV3-2|-|-
TGTGCCAGCAGAGAACAGGGTAGGCGGCTATTGGGTGGCTACACCTTC
CASREQGRRLLGGYTF
>TRBJ2-1|TRBV19|-|few
TGTGCCAGTAGTATAGCGGGAACATCCAATGAGCAGTTCTTC
CASSIAGTSNEQFF
>TRBJ1-4|TRBV5-1|TRBD1|-
TGCGCCAGCAGCTTGGGTAGACAGGGGAATGAAAAACTGTTTTTT
CASSLGRQGNEKLFF
>TRBJ1-5|TRBV28|-|-
TGTGCCAGCAGTCGACAGAATCAGCCCCAGCATTTT
CASSRQNQPQHF
>TRBJ2-3|TRBV11-3|-|-
TGTGCCAGCTCCTCGTCCATAGCGGATACGCAGTATTTT
CASSSSIADTQYF
>TRBJ2-5|TRBV21-1|-|-
TGTGCCAGCAGCAAAGATATCAAAGGGACAGGGGTTACAGAGACCCAGTACTTC
CASSKDIKGTGVTETQYF
>TRBJ2-2|TRBV5-6|-|-
TGTGCCAGCAAACTAGCTGTAAACACCGGGGAGCTGTTTTTT
CASKLAVNTGELFF
>TRBJ2-1|TRBV4-2|TRBD2|-
TGTGCCAGCAGCCCCGGGACTACCCAGATGGTAGATGAGCAGTTCTTC
CASSPGTTQMVDEQFF
>TRBJ1-6|TRBV10-3|-|-
TGTGCCATCAGGGCCGTCTCTCCCTATAATTCACCCCTCCACTTT
CAIRAVSPYNSPLHF
>TRBJ2-2|TRBV18|-|once
TGTGCCAGCTCACCACCTCAGGGGCAGGAGGAGCTGTTTTTT
CASSPPQGQEELFF
>TRBJ2-3|TRBV19|TRBD1|few
TGTGCCAGTAGTATAGGGCGGGACAGGGGTACGCAGTATTTT
CASSIGRDRGTQYF
>TRBJ2-7|TRBV10-3|TRBD2|once
TGTGCCATCAGTGGGACTAGCGGATCCTACGAGCAGTACTTC
CAISGTSGSYEQYF
>TRBJ2-7|TRBV2|-|-
TGTGCCAGCATGGAGGCCAGCGGGTTAGAGGGGTACGAGCAGTACTTC
CASMEASGLEGYEQYF
>TRBJ1-4|TRBV25-1|TRBD1|-
TGTGCCAGCAGTGATGCCGGGACAGGGGACGAAAAACTGTTTTTT
CASSDAGTGDEKLFF
>TRBJ2-7|TRBV7-2|TRBD2|-
TGTGCCAGCAGCACAACGGCGGGAGTGGGCCCCTACGAGCAGTACTTC
CASSTTAGVGPYEQYF
>TRBJ1-1|TRBV30|-|-
TGTGCGCGGGGACGACAGTCGAACACTGAAGCTTTCTTT
CARGRQSNTEAFF
>TRBJ2-1|TRBV18|TRBD2|-
TGTGCCAGCTCACCACTGGGGACTAGTGATCTCTACAATGAGCAGTTCTTC
CASSPLGTSDLYNEQFF
>TRBJ2-7|TRBV5-4|TRBD2|-
TGTGCCAGCAGCCATTCGGGACTAGCGGGAGTGTACGAGCAGTACTTC
CASSHSGLAGVYEQYF
>TRBJ1-1|TRBV3-1/TRBV3-2|TRBD1|-
TGTGCCAGCAGCCTGACTGCGCCGGGACAGTCTACTGAAGCTTTCTTT
CASSLTAPGQSTEAFF
>TRBJ2-7|TRBV5-4|TRBD1|-
TGTGCCAGCAGCTGGGACAGGGGGACCCTCGAGCAGTACTTC
CASSWDRGTLEQYF
>TRBJ1-1|TRBV6-5|-|-
TGTGCCAGCTTCGGGGACATCCACCTCTATGAAGCTTTCTTT
CASFGDIHLYEAFF